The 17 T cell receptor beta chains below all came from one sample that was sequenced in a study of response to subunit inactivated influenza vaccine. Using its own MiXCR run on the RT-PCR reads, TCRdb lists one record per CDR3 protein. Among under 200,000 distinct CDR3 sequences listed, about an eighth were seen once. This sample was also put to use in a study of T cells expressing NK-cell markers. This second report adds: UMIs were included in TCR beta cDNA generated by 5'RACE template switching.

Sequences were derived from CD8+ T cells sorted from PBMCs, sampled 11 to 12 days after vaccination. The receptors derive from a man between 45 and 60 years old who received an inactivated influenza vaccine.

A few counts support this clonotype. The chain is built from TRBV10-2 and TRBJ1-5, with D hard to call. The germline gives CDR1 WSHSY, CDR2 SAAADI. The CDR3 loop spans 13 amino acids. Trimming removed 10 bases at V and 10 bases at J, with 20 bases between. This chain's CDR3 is CATSPTEISPQHF. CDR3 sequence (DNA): TGCGCCACCAGCCCTACAGAGATCAGCCCCCAGCATTTT.

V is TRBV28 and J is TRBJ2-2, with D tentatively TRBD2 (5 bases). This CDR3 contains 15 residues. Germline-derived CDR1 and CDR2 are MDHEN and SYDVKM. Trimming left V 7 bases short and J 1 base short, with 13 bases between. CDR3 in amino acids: CASNPRGLNTGELFF. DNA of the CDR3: TGTGCCAGCAACCCCCGGGGTTTGAACACCGGGGAGCTGTTTTTT.

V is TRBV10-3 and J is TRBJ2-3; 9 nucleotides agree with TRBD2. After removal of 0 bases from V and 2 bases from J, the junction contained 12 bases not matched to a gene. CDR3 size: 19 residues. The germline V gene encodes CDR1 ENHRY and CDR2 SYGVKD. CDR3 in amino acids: CAISESFRTSEGITDTQYF. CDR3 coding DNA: TGTGCCATCAGTGAGTCGTTCCGGACTAGCGAGGGGATCACAGATACGCAGTATTTT.

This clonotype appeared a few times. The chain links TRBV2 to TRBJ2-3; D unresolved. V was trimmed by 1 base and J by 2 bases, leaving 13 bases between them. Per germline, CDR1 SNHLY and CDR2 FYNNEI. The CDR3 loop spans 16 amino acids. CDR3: CASSEGGGASTDTQYF. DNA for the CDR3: TGTGCCAGCAGTGAAGGTGGCGGAGCATCCACAGATACGCAGTATTTT. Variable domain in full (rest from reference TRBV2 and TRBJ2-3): EPEVTQTPSHQVTQMGQEVILRCVPISNHLYFYWYRQILGQKVEFLVSFYNNEISEKSEIFDDQFSVERPDGSNFTLKIRSTKLEDSAMYFCASSEGGGASTDTQYFGPGTRLTVL.

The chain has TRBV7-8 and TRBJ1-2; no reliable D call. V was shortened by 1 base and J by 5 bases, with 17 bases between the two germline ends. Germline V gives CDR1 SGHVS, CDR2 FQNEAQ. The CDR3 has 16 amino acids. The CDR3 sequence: CASSLESSPPGYGYTF. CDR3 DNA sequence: TGTGCCAGCAGCTTAGAGAGTTCTCCCCCGGGGTATGGCTACACCTTC.

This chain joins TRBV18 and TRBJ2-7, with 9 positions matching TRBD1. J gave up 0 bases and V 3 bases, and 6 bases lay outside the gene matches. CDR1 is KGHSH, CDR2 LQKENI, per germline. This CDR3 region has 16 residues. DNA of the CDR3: TGTGCCAGCTCACCTTTAGGACAGGGGCGCTCCTACGAGCAGTACTTC. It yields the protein CASSPLGQGRSYEQYF.

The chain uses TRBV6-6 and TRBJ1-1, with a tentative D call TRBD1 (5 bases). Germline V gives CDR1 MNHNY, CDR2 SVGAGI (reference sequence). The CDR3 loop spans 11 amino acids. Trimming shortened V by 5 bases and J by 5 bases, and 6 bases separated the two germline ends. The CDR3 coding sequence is TGTGCCAGCAGTGCAGGGACTGAAGCTTTCTTT. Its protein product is CASSAGTEAFF.

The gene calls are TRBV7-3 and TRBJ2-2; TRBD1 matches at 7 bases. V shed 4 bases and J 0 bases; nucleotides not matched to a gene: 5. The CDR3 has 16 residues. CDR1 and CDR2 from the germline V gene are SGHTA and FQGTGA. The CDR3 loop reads CASSSTGATNTGELFF. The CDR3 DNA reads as TGTGCCAGCAGCTCAACAGGGGCGACGAACACCGGGGAGCTGTTTTTT.

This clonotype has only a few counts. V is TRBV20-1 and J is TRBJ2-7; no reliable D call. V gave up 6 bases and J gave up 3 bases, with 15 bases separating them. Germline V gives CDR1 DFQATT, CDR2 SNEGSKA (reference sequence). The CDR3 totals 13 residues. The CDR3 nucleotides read TGCAGTGCCACCGGGTATTCGCACTACGAGCAGTACTTC. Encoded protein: CSATGYSHYEQYF.

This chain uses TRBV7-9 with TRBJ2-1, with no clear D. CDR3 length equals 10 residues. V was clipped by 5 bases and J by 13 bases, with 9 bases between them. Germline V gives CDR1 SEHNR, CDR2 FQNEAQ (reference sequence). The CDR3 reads CASSPREQFF. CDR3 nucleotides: TGTGCCAGCAGCCCCCGCGAACAGTTCTTC.

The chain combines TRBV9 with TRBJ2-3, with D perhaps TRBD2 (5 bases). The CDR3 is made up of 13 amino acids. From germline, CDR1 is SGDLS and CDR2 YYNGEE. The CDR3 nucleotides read TGTCCCCCCCCGGGGAAGGGCACAGATACGCAGTATTTT. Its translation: CPPPGKGTDTQYF.

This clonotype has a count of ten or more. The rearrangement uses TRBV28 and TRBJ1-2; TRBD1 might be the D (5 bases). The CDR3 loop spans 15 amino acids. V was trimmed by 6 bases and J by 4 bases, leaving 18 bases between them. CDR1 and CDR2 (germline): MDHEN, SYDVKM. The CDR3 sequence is CASRPTQGRSYGYTF. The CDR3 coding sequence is TGTGCCAGCAGACCTACCCAGGGACGATCCTATGGCTACACCTTC.

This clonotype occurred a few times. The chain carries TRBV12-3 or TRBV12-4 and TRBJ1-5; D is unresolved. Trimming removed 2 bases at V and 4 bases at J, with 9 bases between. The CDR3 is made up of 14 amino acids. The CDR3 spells CASSLPQVNQPQHF. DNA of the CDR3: TGTGCCAGCAGTTTACCCCAGGTAAATCAGCCCCAGCATTTT.

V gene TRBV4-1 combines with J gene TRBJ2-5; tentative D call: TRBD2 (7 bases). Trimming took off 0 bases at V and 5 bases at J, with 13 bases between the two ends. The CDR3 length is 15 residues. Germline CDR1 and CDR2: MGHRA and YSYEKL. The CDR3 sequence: CASSQEQGGEETQYF. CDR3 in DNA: TGCGCCAGCAGCCAAGAACAGGGAGGGGAGGAGACCCAGTACTTC.

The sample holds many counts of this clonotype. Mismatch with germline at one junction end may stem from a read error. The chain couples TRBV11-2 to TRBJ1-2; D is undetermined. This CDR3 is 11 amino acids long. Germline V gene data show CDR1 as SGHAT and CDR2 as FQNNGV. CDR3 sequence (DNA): TGTGCCAGCAGCTTAGATCGGAAGGGAGGGTTC. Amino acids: CASSLDRKGGF.

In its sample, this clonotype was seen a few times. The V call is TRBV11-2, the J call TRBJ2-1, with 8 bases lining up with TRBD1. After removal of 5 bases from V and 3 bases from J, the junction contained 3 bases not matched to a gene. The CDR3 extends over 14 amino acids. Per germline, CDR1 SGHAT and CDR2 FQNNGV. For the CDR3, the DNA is TGTGCCAGCAGCGGAGGGACAGGCTACAATGAGCAGTTCTTC. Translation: CASSGGTGYNEQFF.

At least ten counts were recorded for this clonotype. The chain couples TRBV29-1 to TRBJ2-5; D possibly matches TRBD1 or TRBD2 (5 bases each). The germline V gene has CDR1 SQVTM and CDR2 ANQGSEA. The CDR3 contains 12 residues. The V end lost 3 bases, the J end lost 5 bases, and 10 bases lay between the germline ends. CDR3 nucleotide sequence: TGCAGCGTTGAGAAAGGGGAGGAGACCCAGTACTTC. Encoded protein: CSVEKGEETQYF. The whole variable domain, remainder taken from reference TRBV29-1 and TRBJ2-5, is SAVISQKPSRDICQRGTSLTIQCQVDSQVTMMFWYRQQPGQSLTLIATANQGSEATYESGFVIDKFPISRPNLTFSTLTVSNMSPEDSSIYLCSVEKGEETQYFGPGTRLLVL.